This entry lists 28 T cell receptor beta chains sequenced from one sample in a study of shared T cell receptors in the human thymus. Produced via immunoSEQ multiplex PCR; TCRdb's table is partial and in-frame only. The sample holds 650,000 to 950,000 clones, 80% to 90% seen once. This sample was also put to use in a study of human thymus T cells.

The sample consisted of thymocytes. The receptors come from a girl under three years old with a congenital heart defect.

This chain connects TRBV7-8 to TRBJ2-2; tentative D call: TRBD1 (7 bases). CDR3 length equals 20 residues. From germline, CDR1 is SGHVS and CDR2 FQNEAQ. V dropped 5 bases and J dropped 4 bases, with 29 bases sitting between them. The CDR3 nucleotides are TGTGCCAGCAGCGTGGGGCGGGACAGTGAACTACTTCGTAGCACCGGGGAGCTGTTTTTT. It specifies CASSVGRDSELLRSTGELFF.

The chain recombines TRBV4-1 with TRBJ2-1; 8 bases map to TRBD2. CDR1 is MGHRA and CDR2 is YSYEKL in the germline V gene. J lost 6 bases, V lost 1 base, and 17 bases had no gene match. The CDR3 loop spans 19 amino acids. CDR3 DNA: TGCGCCAGCAGCCAAGTACCGGGAGTAGCGGGGAGGAATAGCAATGAGCAGTTCTTC. This gives the protein CASSQVPGVAGRNSNEQFF.

This rearrangement joins TRBV18 to TRBJ2-5; the D is unclear. V lost 2 bases and J lost 2, with 6 bases in between. This CDR3 contains 13 residues. Germline assignment: CDR1 KGHSH and CDR2 LQKENI. The chain's CDR3 is CASSPGRQETQYF. The CDR3 coding sequence is TGTGCCAGCTCACCAGGGCGACAAGAGACCCAGTACTTC.

The J gene is TRBJ1-2, the V gene TRBV29-1; D is unresolved. This CDR3 has 11 amino acids. Trimming stripped 6 bases from V and 5 bases from J, with 10 bases between. From germline, CDR1 is SQVTM and CDR2 ANQGSEA. CDR3 nucleotide sequence: TGCAGCGTCTCCCAGTTATATGGCTACACCTTC. Translating gives CSVSQLYGYTF.

The chain carries TRBV7-2 and TRBJ1-1, with D perhaps TRBD1 (5 bases). The CDR3 loop spans 18 amino acids. Germline CDR1 reads SGHTA; CDR2 reads FQGNSA. Trimming pared 5 bases from V and 2 bases from J, leaving 24 bases between. CDR3: CASSTSSGVGESNTEAFF. DNA for the CDR3: TGTGCCAGCAGCACATCCTCGGGGGTTGGGGAATCTAACACTGAAGCTTTCTTT.

V is TRBV13 and J is TRBJ2-7, with TRBD1 as a possible D gene (6 bases). V lost 1 base to trimming and J lost 2 bases, with 15 bases between them. Germline CDR1 PRHDT, CDR2 FYEKMQ (reference sequence). There are 16 residues in the CDR3. The CDR3 is CASSLAGRGLTYEQYF. DNA of the CDR3: TGTGCCAGCAGCTTAGCTGGCAGGGGATTGACCTACGAGCAGTACTTC.

The gene calls are TRBV10-1 and TRBJ1-2, with D perhaps matching TRBD1 (6 bases). Germline CDR1 reads WNHNN; CDR2 reads SYGVQD (reference sequence). The CDR3 is made up of 13 amino acids. The V end was cut by 1 base, the J end by 8 bases, with 11 bases between. CDR3 in DNA: TGCGCCAGCAGTGAGTACAGGGTCGGAGGCTACACCTTC. Translation gives CASSEYRVGGYTF.

V usage is TRBV6-5 and J usage is TRBJ2-2; tentative D call: TRBD1 (5 bases). There are 14 residues in the CDR3. Germline values: CDR1 MNHEY, CDR2 SVGAGI. Between the trimmed V and J ends, which lost 2 bases and 7 bases, there was a span of 11 bases. CDR3 residues: CASSYRQKHGELFF. As DNA, the CDR3 is TGTGCCAGCAGTTACAGACAGAAACACGGGGAGCTGTTTTTT.

This chain connects TRBV29-1 to TRBJ1-1, with a possible D match to TRBD1 (5 bases). CDR1 is SQVTM, CDR2 ANQGSEA, per germline. V was cut by 4 bases and J by 7 bases, with 22 bases left in between. The CDR3 covers 15 residues. Here the CDR3 reads CSVVGGATGRGEAFF. CDR3 in DNA: TGCAGCGTTGTCGGAGGGGCGACGGGGCGAGGTGAAGCTTTCTTT.

This chain joins TRBV5-1 and TRBJ2-5; TRBD1 agrees at 7 bases. This CDR3 comprises 15 residues. Germline CDR1 and CDR2: SGHRS and YFSETQ. V gave up 5 bases and J gave up 0 bases; unmatched junction bases: 7. CDR3 sequence reads: CASSNRDSNQETQYF. In DNA form, the CDR3 reads TGCGCCAGCAGTAACCGGGACAGCAACCAAGAGACCCAGTACTTC.

A note on this clone: Other DNA sequences in this specimen translate into the identical CDR3. The V and J genes are TRBV2 and TRBJ1-1, with 8 bases lining up with TRBD1. The germline CDR1 and CDR2 sequences are SNHLY and FYNNEI. CDR3 length: 13 residues. Unmatched junction bases numbered 4, after V lost 6 bases and J lost 4 bases. This chain's CDR3 is CASRIDRGTEAFF. The CDR3 DNA sequence: TGTGCCAGCAGGATCGACAGGGGCACTGAAGCTTTCTTT. Combining the CDR3 with reference TRBV2 and TRBJ1-1 gives the whole variable domain EPEVTQTPSHQVTQMGQEVILRCVPISNHLYFYWYRQILGQKVEFLVSFYNNEISEKSEIFDDQFSVERPDGSNFTLKIRSTKLEDSAMYFCASRIDRGTEAFFGQGTRLTVV.

This chain joins TRBV5-6 and TRBJ2-7; possibly TRBD1 for D (5 bases). Germline V CDR1 and CDR2: SGHDT, YYEEEE. The length of the CDR3 is 14 residues. V lost 6 bases and J 0 bases, leaving 13 bases between the germline ends. CDR3 amino acids: CASTVGHHSYEQYF. In nucleotides, the CDR3 is TGTGCCAGCACGGTCGGACACCACTCCTACGAGCAGTACTTC.

J is TRBJ2-1 and V is TRBV5-6, with 8 positions matching TRBD2. The CDR3 covers 16 residues. The junction had 5 bases not matched to a gene; V was cut back by 3 bases and J by 0 bases. Germline-derived CDR1 and CDR2 are SGHDT and YYEEEE. This CDR3 reads CASSSGGGSSYNEQFF. CDR3 bases: TGTGCCAGCAGCTCTGGCGGGGGGAGCTCCTACAATGAGCAGTTCTTC.

A word on this clone: Other DNA sequences from this sample encode an identical CDR3 as well. This chain uses TRBV6-5 with TRBJ1-1; 10 nucleotides agree with TRBD1. Germline CDR1 reads MNHEY; CDR2 reads SVGAGI. This CDR3 is 14 amino acids long. The V segment lost 6 bases and the J segment 5 bases; nucleotides outside the gene matches: 6. The CDR3 loop is CASSPGQGGTEAFF. The CDR3 nucleotides are TGTGCCAGCAGCCCCGGACAGGGGGGAACTGAAGCTTTCTTT.

The chain uses TRBV28 and TRBJ2-4, with 7 nucleotides matching TRBD2. V lost 6 bases to trimming and J lost 1 base; unmatched junction nucleotides: 12. CDR3 length equals 17 residues. From germline, CDR1 is MDHEN and CDR2 SYDVKM. Here the CDR3 reads CASRWGGRGVAKNIQYF. The DNA of the CDR3 is TGTGCCAGCAGGTGGGGGGGTCGGGGAGTCGCCAAAAACATTCAGTACTTC.

V gene TRBV7-9 combines with J gene TRBJ2-7; TRBD1 might be the D (6 bases). CDR3 size: 14 residues. The V end lost 3 bases, the J end lost 6 bases, and 15 bases lay between the germline ends. Per the germline V gene, CDR1 is SEHNR and CDR2 is FQNEAQ (reference sequence). The CDR3 region is CASSLDSHYREQYF. The CDR3, as DNA: TGTGCCAGCAGCTTGGACAGCCATTACCGCGAGCAGTACTTC.

The chain combines TRBV6-1 with TRBJ2-2, with D perhaps matching TRBD1 (5 bases). With 4 bases removed from V and 4 bases from J, the gap between germline ends came to 10 bases. The CDR3 totals 14 residues. Looked up from germline, CDR1 is MNHNS and CDR2 is SASEGT. For the CDR3, the DNA is TGTGCCAGCAGTGTATCCCAGGGCACCGGGGAGCTGTTTTTT. Translating it yields CASSVSQGTGELFF.

This sequence joins TRBV6-1 and TRBJ1-4; the D gene is possibly TRBD1 (6 bases). Trimming pared 7 bases from V and 5 bases from J, leaving 8 bases between. The CDR3 runs to 12 residues. Per germline, CDR1 MNHNS and CDR2 SASEGT. CDR3 nucleotides: TGTGCCAGCACGGGGACAAATGAAAAACTGTTTTTT. This sequence encodes CASTGTNEKLFF.

This clone was seen once. Its ends do not fully match the called genes, so a read error is possible. The CDR3 spells CAGSYDRERQPQHF. The CDR3 bases are TGTGCCGGCAGTTATGACAGGGAGCGTCAGCCCCAGCATTTT. The chain has TRBV6-5 and TRBJ1-5, with 7 nucleotides matching TRBD1. The CDR3 contains 14 residues. CDR1 and CDR2 from the germline V gene are MNHEY and SVGAGI.

The table lists this clone with a few counts. This rearrangement joins TRBV29-1 to TRBJ1-1; the D gene is possibly TRBD1 (5 bases). The CDR3 runs 14 residues. V was clipped by 1 base and J by 1 base, with 10 bases between them. Germline V lookup: CDR1 SQVTM, CDR2 ANQGSEA. CDR3 sequence (DNA): TGCAGCGTTGAAGGGAGGGGAAAGAACACTGAAGCTTTCTTT. Protein product: CSVEGRGKNTEAFF. The whole variable domain, filled in from reference TRBV29-1 and TRBJ1-1, reads SAVISQKPSRDICQRGTSLTIQCQVDSQVTMMFWYRQQPGQSLTLIATANQGSEATYESGFVIDKFPISRPNLTFSTLTVSNMSPEDSSIYLCSVEGRGKNTEAFFGQGTRLTVV.

This chain uses TRBV2 with TRBJ2-7; maybe TRBD1 (5 bases). The CDR3 is made up of 13 amino acids. Germline V gene sequence: CDR1 SNHLY, CDR2 FYNNEI. V was cut by 1 base and J by 3 bases, with 7 bases left in between. The CDR3 loop is CASSEGTIYEQYF. In DNA form, the CDR3 reads TGTGCCAGCAGTGAAGGGACAATCTACGAGCAGTACTTC.

The chain uses TRBV19 and TRBJ2-1, with a possible D match to TRBD2 (6 bases). CDR1 and CDR2 from the germline V gene are LNHDA and SQIVND (reference sequence). V shed 7 bases and J shed 7 bases, with 14 bases lying between them. The CDR3 spans 13 residues. The CDR3 is CASIGGSRNEQFF. CDR3 DNA sequence: TGTGCCAGTATCGGAGGGTCTCGTAATGAGCAGTTCTTC.

The genes are TRBV29-1 and TRBJ1-1, with D unclear. The germline CDR1 and CDR2 sequences are SQVTM and ANQGSEA. V dropped 7 bases and J dropped 1 base, with 13 bases sitting between them. This CDR3 spans 13 amino acids. The CDR3 bases are TGCAGCGCACCGACCGGCGGGAACACTGAAGCTTTCTTT. It specifies CSAPTGGNTEAFF.

The chain combines TRBV27 with TRBJ1-1; TRBD1 is a possible D gene (5 bases). The V and J ends lost 2 bases and 4 bases respectively, with 11 bases between them. The CDR3 loop spans 14 amino acids. CDR1 is MNHEY, CDR2 SMNVEV, per germline (reference sequence). The DNA of the CDR3 is TGTGCCAGCAGTTTACAGGTGGGGCCCACTGAAGCTTTCTTT. It translates to CASSLQVGPTEAFF.

The V and J genes are TRBV5-1 and TRBJ2-7, with 8 bases that match TRBD2. V lost 0 bases, J lost 6 bases, and 14 bases stayed unmatched. This CDR3 contains 17 residues. Germline V gene data show CDR1 as SGHRS and CDR2 as YFSETQ. CDR3 amino acids: CASSLARSLAGGAEQYF. CDR3 coding DNA: TGCGCCAGCAGCTTGGCCAGAAGTCTGGCGGGGGGAGCCGAGCAGTACTTC.

The CDR3 sequence is CASSLVPEGAGEQYF. The DNA for the CDR3 is TGTGCCAGCAGCTTAGTTCCAGAGGGGGCCGGAGAGCAGTACTTC. The chain recombines TRBV7-9 with TRBJ2-7, with TRBD1 matching over 7 bases. The length of the CDR3 is 15 residues. Germline values: CDR1 SEHNR, CDR2 FQNEAQ (reference sequence). V dropped 1 base and J dropped 7; count of bases not matched to a gene: 10.

Written as DNA, the CDR3 is TGTGCCAGCAGTCCACTCCCGACAGGACTTTACCGGGAGTATTTT. This codes for CASSPLPTGLYREYF. The chain carries TRBV6-5 and TRBJ2-3; D possibly corresponds to TRBD1 (6 bases). There are 15 residues in the CDR3. From germline, CDR1 is MNHEY and CDR2 SVGAGI. Trimming took 5 bases from V and 13 from J, leaving 25 bases between them.

The rearrangement uses TRBV29-1 and TRBJ2-1; perhaps TRBD1 as D (5 bases). Germline CDR1 reads SQVTM; CDR2 reads ANQGSEA. Trimming took off 0 bases at V and 0 bases at J, with 18 bases between the two ends. CDR3 size: 18 residues. The CDR3 DNA follows: TGCAGCGTTGAAGATGTATCGGCAGGGTCTCTCTCCTACAATGAGCAGTTCTTC. Amino acids: CSVEDVSAGSLSYNEQFF.